Listed here are 31 T cell receptor beta chains from one sample, sequenced in a study of shared clonotypes between healthy human individuals. CD8 cells classed as naive were CD45RO-negative and positively selected for CCR7, excluding terminally differentiated effector memory CD45RA+ cells. The data were produced by immunoSEQ multiplex PCR, yet TCRdb's version contains in-frame clones alone and is incomplete. The sample yields some 2.1 million clones, roughly 95% seen once. Source material: naive CD8+ T cells from PBMCs. The receptors derive from a man aged 18 to 29 in good health. Some clones in this sample may be carry-over from other donors' samples.

The rearrangement links TRBV14 to TRBJ2-1; D is uncertain. Germline CDR1 is SGHDN and CDR2 is FVKESK. Trimming removed 2 bases at V and 9 bases at J, with 11 bases between. This CDR3 is 13 amino acids long. CDR3 nucleotides: TGTGCCAGCAGCCAACTCCACCCGGGTGAGCAGTTCTTC. Translating gives CASSQLHPGEQFF. The complete variable domain, with remaining parts taken from reference TRBV14 and TRBJ2-1, reads EAGVTQFPSHSVIEKGQTVTLRCDPISGHDNLYWYRRVMGKEIKFLLHFVKESKQDESGMPNNRFLAERTGGTYSTLKVQPAELEDSGVYFCASSQLHPGEQFFGPGTRLTVL.

CDR3 DNA: TGTGCCAGTAGTGAGGGGTGGAATCAGCCCCAGCATTTT. Its translation: CASSEGWNQPQHF. The chain carries TRBV19 and TRBJ1-5, with a possible D match to TRBD1 (5 bases). Trimming left V 5 bases short and J 4 bases short, with 9 bases between. This CDR3 comprises 13 residues. Germline loops: CDR1 LNHDA, CDR2 SQIVND (reference sequence).

DNA of the CDR3: TGTGCCAGCAGCCCTCCGCTACCAAACCATTACGAGCAGTACTTC. Translation: CASSPPLPNHYEQYF. The gene calls are TRBV7-9 and TRBJ2-7; D gene ambiguous. The CDR3 spans 15 residues. Germline V gene sequence: CDR1 SEHNR, CDR2 FQNEAQ (reference sequence). The V gene lost 5 bases and the J gene lost 4 bases, with 18 bases spanning the gap.

J is TRBJ1-1 and V is TRBV15, with no clear D. The CDR3 has 13 amino acids. Germline V gene lookup returns CDR1 LNHNV and CDR2 YYDKDF (reference sequence). Deletions cut 7 bases from V and 1 base from J, with 10 bases between. CDR3 in DNA: TGTGCCACCAATGACCTGCAGAACACTGAAGCTTTCTTT. Its translation is CATNDLQNTEAFF.

The chain combines TRBV19 with TRBJ2-5; TRBD2 matches 11 bases. The CDR3 runs 16 residues. The germline gives CDR1 LNHDA, CDR2 SQIVND (reference sequence). Trimming cost V 5 bases and J 3 bases; bases outside gene matches: 8. CDR3: CASSLLAGENEETQYF. DNA for the CDR3: TGTGCCAGTAGTTTACTAGCGGGAGAAAATGAAGAGACCCAGTACTTC.

V is TRBV7-2 and J is TRBJ2-7; tentative D call: TRBD1 (6 bases). Between the trimmed V and J ends, which lost 2 bases and 5 bases, there was a span of 19 bases. Germline CDR1 and CDR2: SGHTA and FQGNSA. This CDR3 is 16 amino acids long. The CDR3 nucleotides are TGTGCCAGCAGCTTATTGGGTTGGGGCAGGGGCAACGAGCAGTACTTC. It translates to CASSLLGWGRGNEQYF. Drawing the rest from reference TRBV7-2 and TRBJ2-7, the complete variable domain is GAGVSQSPSNKVTEKGKDVELRCDPISGHTALYWYRQSLGQGLEFLIYFQGNSAPDKSGLPSDRFSAERTGGSVSTLTIQRTQQEDSAVYLCASSLLGWGRGNEQYFGPGTRLTVT.

J is TRBJ1-3 and V is TRBV29-1; D call uncertain. Trimming took off 4 bases at V and 4 bases at J, with 14 bases between the two ends. The CDR3 covers 14 residues. Germline V gene lookup returns CDR1 SQVTM and CDR2 ANQGSEA. The CDR3: CSVAPLDLGNTIYF. CDR3 coding DNA: TGCAGCGTTGCCCCCCTGGACCTAGGAAACACCATATATTTT.

This chain uses TRBV13 with TRBJ2-3; D is perhaps TRBD1 (5 bases). Germline V gives CDR1 PRHDT, CDR2 FYEKMQ (reference sequence). Trimming pared 5 bases from V and 5 bases from J, leaving 14 bases between. The CDR3 contains 14 residues. The CDR3 DNA is TGTGCCAGCAGCCCAGGGCCCCCTAAAGATACGCAGTATTTT. Protein product: CASSPGPPKDTQYF.

J is TRBJ2-1 and V is TRBV7-9; 7 bases are shared with TRBD1. CDR1 SEHNR and CDR2 FQNEAQ come from the germline V gene (reference sequence). This CDR3 has 16 amino acids. V shed 5 bases and J 3 bases; nucleotides not matched to a gene: 10. The CDR3 DNA reads as TGTGCCAGCAGCAAGAGACCCCGGGACAGCTACAATGAGCAGTTCTTC. This encodes CASSKRPRDSYNEQFF.

The CDR3, as DNA: TGTGCCAGCAGCTTAGCGACGTCCAGCGGGAGGAACACCGGGGAGCTGTTTTTT. The encoded protein is CASSLATSSGRNTGELFF. The rearrangement links TRBV7-6 to TRBJ2-2; 8 nucleotides match TRBD2. This CDR3 has 18 amino acids. Germline V gene sequence: CDR1 SGHVS, CDR2 FNYEAQ. The V gene end was trimmed by 0 bases and the J gene end by 1 base; junction bases not matched to a gene: 7.

This clone was seen only once. The rearrangement links TRBV12-2 to TRBJ2-7; the listed D gene, TRBD1, was not tested against the DNA. TRBV12-2 is designated a pseudogene. The CDR3 length is 12 residues. CDR3 coding DNA: TGTGCAAGTCGCTTAGACCAGTACGAGCAGTACTTC. Protein: CASRLDQYEQYF.

The chain links TRBV6-1 to TRBJ2-2; D remains ambiguous. Looked up from germline, CDR1 is MNHNS and CDR2 is SASEGT. The length of the CDR3 is 15 residues. V dropped 1 base and J dropped 3 bases, with 9 bases sitting between them. DNA of the CDR3: TGTGCCAGCAGTGAAGAATGGTTCGACACCGGGGAGCTGTTTTTT. Its protein is CASSEEWFDTGELFF.

About this clone: Other DNA sequences in the same sample also yield this CDR3. This sequence joins TRBV27 and TRBJ2-3; no firm D call. Germline lookup yields CDR1 MNHEY and CDR2 SMNVEV (reference sequence). V was clipped by 2 bases and J by 1 base, with 4 bases between them. There are 13 residues in the CDR3. As DNA, the CDR3 is TGTGCCAGCAGTTTACTGGGCACAGATACGCAGTATTTT. Translation gives CASSLLGTDTQYF.

The chain is built from TRBV30 and TRBJ2-1; D call uncertain. Trimming removed 2 bases from V and 5 bases from J, with 13 bases in between. Germline CDR1 GTSNPN, CDR2 SVGIG (reference sequence). The CDR3 is 14 residues long. CDR3 in DNA: TGTGCCTGGAGTCCCCAGCTCGGCGACAATGAGCAGTTCTTC. It codes for CAWSPQLGDNEQFF.

The gene calls are TRBV27 and TRBJ2-1; a weak D match, TRBD2 (6 bases). This CDR3 contains 16 residues. Trimming cost V 5 bases and J 4 bases, with 18 bases left between them. Germline V gene lookup returns CDR1 MNHEY and CDR2 SMNVEV (reference sequence). The chain's CDR3 is CASSASSGTWYNEQFF. For the CDR3, the DNA is TGTGCCAGCAGTGCATCTTCCGGGACTTGGTACAATGAGCAGTTCTTC.

The chain recombines TRBV5-6 with TRBJ2-5; 7 nucleotides align to TRBD2. Germline V gives CDR1 SGHDT, CDR2 YYEEEE. The CDR3 spans 18 residues. V gave up 3 bases and J gave up 0 bases; unmatched junction bases: 14. DNA of the CDR3: TGTGCCAGCAGCTCCGAGATCAGACGGGAGGAAAACCAAGAGACCCAGTACTTC. Translating gives CASSSEIRREENQETQYF.

This chain connects TRBV5-1 to TRBJ2-2; 12 nucleotides agree with TRBD2. CDR1 and CDR2 from the germline V gene are SGHRS and YFSETQ. The CDR3 loop spans 16 amino acids. V shed 4 bases and J 3 bases; nucleotides not matched to a gene: 4. CDR3 amino acids: CASSVTSGGYTGELFF. CDR3 DNA sequence: TGCGCCAGCAGCGTTACTAGCGGGGGGTACACCGGGGAGCTGTTTTTT.

The gene calls are TRBV2 and TRBJ1-1; D uncertain. Trimming removed 3 bases from V and 1 base from J, with 6 bases in between. Per the germline V gene, CDR1 is SNHLY and CDR2 is FYNNEI. CDR3 length equals 13 residues. The CDR3 sequence is CASSEKGNTEAFF. The DNA of the CDR3 is TGTGCCAGCAGTGAGAAAGGGAACACTGAAGCTTTCTTT. The full variable domain, with the rest looked up from reference TRBV2 and TRBJ1-1, is EPEVTQTPSHQVTQMGQEVILRCVPISNHLYFYWYRQILGQKVEFLVSFYNNEISEKSEIFDDQFSVERPDGSNFTLKIRSTKLEDSAMYFCASSEKGNTEAFFGQGTRLTVV.

In DNA form, the CDR3 reads TGCGCCAGCAGCTCCCGGGCAGGGGTAGAGACCCAGTACTTC. It specifies CASSSRAGVETQYF. This sequence joins TRBV10-1 and TRBJ2-5, with D perhaps TRBD1 (6 bases). The CDR3 loop spans 14 amino acids. CDR1 and CDR2 (germline): WNHNN, SYGVQD (reference sequence). Trimming took off 6 bases at V and 4 bases at J, with 15 bases between the two ends.

This sequence joins TRBV6-4 and TRBJ1-2; D unresolved. Per germline, CDR1 MRHNA and CDR2 SNTAGT. Trimming took 6 bases from V and 1 from J, leaving 15 bases between them. This CDR3 has 15 residues. The CDR3 bases are TGTGCCAGCAGCCCAGACCAGCGACTTAACTATGGCTACACCTTC. Protein: CASSPDQRLNYGYTF.

The chain joins TRBV27 to TRBJ1-4; 8 nucleotides agree with TRBD1. The length of the CDR3 is 18 residues. Germline CDR1 MNHEY, CDR2 SMNVEV (reference sequence). V trimming: 4 bases; J trimming: 3 bases; junction bases outside the gene matches: 13. The CDR3: CASSSRDRRWFANEKLFF. DNA of the CDR3: TGTGCCAGCAGTTCTAGGGACAGGCGTTGGTTTGCTAATGAAAAACTGTTTTTT.

This chain connects TRBV7-9 to TRBJ2-1, with TRBD2 matching 9 bases. The junction had 7 bases not matched to a gene; V was cut back by 3 bases and J by 4 bases. Germline V lookup: CDR1 SEHNR, CDR2 FQNEAQ (reference sequence). The CDR3 consists of 16 residues. The CDR3 spells CASSFRSGSLYNEQFF. The CDR3 nucleotides read TGTGCCAGCAGCTTCCGTAGCGGGAGTCTATACAATGAGCAGTTCTTC.

V is TRBV7-9 and J is TRBJ2-6; TRBD1 might be the D (6 bases). This CDR3 region has 17 residues. Looked up from germline, CDR1 is SEHNR and CDR2 is FQNEAQ (reference sequence). Trimming pared 2 bases from V and 0 bases from J, leaving 11 bases between. The CDR3 sequence is CASSLPGAISGANVLTF. CDR3 in DNA: TGTGCCAGCAGCTTACCAGGGGCGATCTCTGGGGCCAACGTCCTGACTTTC.

The chain has TRBV7-9 and TRBJ1-4; 10 bases line up with TRBD1. The CDR3 extends over 18 amino acids. V shed 0 bases, J shed 8 bases, and the junction held 12 bases outside the gene matches. Germline loops: CDR1 SEHNR, CDR2 FQNEAQ (reference sequence). The CDR3 loop is CASSLATAGTGEGEKLFF. The DNA of the CDR3 is TGTGCCAGCAGCTTAGCAACTGCCGGGACAGGGGAAGGAGAAAAACTGTTTTTT.

This chain joins TRBV29-1 and TRBJ2-7; tentatively, D is TRBD2 (6 bases). Per germline, CDR1 SQVTM and CDR2 ANQGSEA. This CDR3 contains 13 residues. The V end lost 3 bases, the J end lost 7 bases, and 16 bases lay between the germline ends. The CDR3 region has the DNA TGCAGCGTTGAGGGACTCCTCGTTGGAGAGCAGTACTTC. As protein: CSVEGLLVGEQYF.

This chain connects TRBV6-5 to TRBJ2-3, with TRBD2 as a possible D gene (6 bases). Trimming removed 6 bases from V and 8 bases from J, with 12 bases in between. The CDR3 length is 12 residues. The germline V gene encodes CDR1 MNHEY and CDR2 SVGAGI. The CDR3, as DNA: TGTGCCAGCAGGGGTGGGGAGGCTACGCAGTATTTT. Protein: CASRGGEATQYF.

V usage is TRBV6-1 and J usage is TRBJ2-1; perhaps D is TRBD1 or TRBD2 (5 bases each). The CDR3 has 14 residues. CDR1 is MNHNS and CDR2 is SASEGT in the germline V gene. Trimming stripped 7 bases from V and 4 bases from J, with 14 bases between. As DNA, the CDR3 is TGTGCCAGCAAGGTCGGGACGGCATACAATGAGCAGTTCTTC. It encodes CASKVGTAYNEQFF.

A single count supports this clone. This sequence joins TRBV14 and TRBJ2-7, with D uncertain. The germline V gene encodes CDR1 SGHDN and CDR2 FVKESK. V was clipped by 4 bases and J by 4 bases, with 17 bases between them. The CDR3 extends over 15 amino acids. The CDR3 coding sequence is TGTGCCAGCAGCCCGAGTCAGGATTCCCTATACGAGCAGTACTTC. As protein: CASSPSQDSLYEQYF.

The rearrangement uses TRBV28 and TRBJ1-2, with D hard to call. The V end lost 7 bases, the J end lost 4 bases, and 19 bases lay between the germline ends. The germline V gene has CDR1 MDHEN and CDR2 SYDVKM. The CDR3 covers 15 residues. The CDR3 nucleotides read TGTGCCAGCACCCCCTCCGGGTTTAAGGGCTATGGCTACACCTTC. As protein: CASTPSGFKGYGYTF.

As to this clone: Within the sample, other DNA sequences also encode this same CDR3. The chain joins TRBV27 to TRBJ2-7, with 7 bases identical to TRBD2. Germline V gene lookup returns CDR1 MNHEY and CDR2 SMNVEV (reference sequence). V shed 0 bases, J shed 4 bases, and the junction held 3 bases outside the gene matches. There are 14 residues in the CDR3. The CDR3 sequence is CASSLSAGAYEQYF. CDR3 nucleotide sequence: TGTGCCAGCAGTTTATCGGCGGGAGCTTACGAGCAGTACTTC.

CDR3 sequence: CASSSPLTLVVVGDEQFF. CDR3 nucleotide sequence: TGTGCCAGCAGCTCCCCACTCACCCTAGTCGTGGTTGGCGATGAGCAGTTCTTC. The gene calls are TRBV11-2 and TRBJ2-1; D is ambiguous. The germline V and J ends were trimmed by 4 bases and 8 bases, with 27 bases remaining between them. Germline CDR1 is SGHAT and CDR2 is FQNNGV. CDR3 length equals 18 residues. Drawing the rest from reference TRBV11-2 and TRBJ2-1, the complete variable domain is EAGVAQSPRYKIIEKRQSVAFWCNPISGHATLYWYQQILGQGPKLLIQFQNNGVVDDSQLPKDRFSAERLKGVDSTLKIQPAKLEDSAVYLCASSSPLTLVVVGDEQFFGPGTRLTVL.